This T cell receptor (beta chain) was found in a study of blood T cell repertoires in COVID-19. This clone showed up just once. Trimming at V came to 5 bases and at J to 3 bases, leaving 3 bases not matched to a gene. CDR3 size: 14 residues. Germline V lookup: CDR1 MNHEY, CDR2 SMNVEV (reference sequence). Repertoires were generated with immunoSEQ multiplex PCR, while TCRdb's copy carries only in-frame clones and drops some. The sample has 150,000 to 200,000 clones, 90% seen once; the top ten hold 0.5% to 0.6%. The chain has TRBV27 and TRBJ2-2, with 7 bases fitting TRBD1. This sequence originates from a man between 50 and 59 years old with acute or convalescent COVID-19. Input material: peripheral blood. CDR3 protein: CASSRQGHTGELFF. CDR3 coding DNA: TGTGCCAGCAGTCGACAGGGCCACACCGGGGAGCTGTTTTTT.